One T cell receptor (beta chain) is described in this entry. Its antigen is currently unknown. The libraries were made with immunoSEQ version 4 in survey mode. Generated by immunoSEQ multiplex PCR, the TCRdb table keeps only in-frame clones and is missing some. In the table there are 35,000 to 50,000 clones, 70% to 90% of which are singletons. The sample comes from a study of persistence of HIV-infected CD4 T cells. The study's findings and limits: Compared with CD3/CD28-stimulated cells, CMV- and Gag-responding cells showed lower TCRbeta richness. Degenerate expanded CDR3beta sequences were enriched among CMV- and Gag-responding cells. Proviral oligoclonality tracked with TCR oligoclonality within the same sorted cells.

Anti-CD3/anti-CD28 beads served as a nonspecific positive control stimulus. Sorting of responding CD4+ T cells relied on upregulated CD40 ligand together with CD69. Before stimulation, PBMCs underwent CD8+ T cell depletion. The sequencing here drew on CD4+ T cells sorted from PBMCs after roughly 18-hour stimulation, taken from a patient who received antiretroviral therapy. The TCR sequence derives from an adult man with HIV who was CMV-seropositive.

The CDR3 reads CASSPLRPGGRTGNTEAFF. The CDR3 DNA sequence: TGTGCCAGCTCACCACTAAGGCCCGGGGGCAGAACGGGGAACACTGAAGCTTTCTTT. This chain connects TRBV18 to TRBJ1-1; maybe TRBD1 (6 bases). V was shortened by 1 base and J by 1 base, with 22 bases between the two germline ends. The CDR3 loop spans 19 amino acids. Germline-derived CDR1 and CDR2 are KGHSH and LQKENI.